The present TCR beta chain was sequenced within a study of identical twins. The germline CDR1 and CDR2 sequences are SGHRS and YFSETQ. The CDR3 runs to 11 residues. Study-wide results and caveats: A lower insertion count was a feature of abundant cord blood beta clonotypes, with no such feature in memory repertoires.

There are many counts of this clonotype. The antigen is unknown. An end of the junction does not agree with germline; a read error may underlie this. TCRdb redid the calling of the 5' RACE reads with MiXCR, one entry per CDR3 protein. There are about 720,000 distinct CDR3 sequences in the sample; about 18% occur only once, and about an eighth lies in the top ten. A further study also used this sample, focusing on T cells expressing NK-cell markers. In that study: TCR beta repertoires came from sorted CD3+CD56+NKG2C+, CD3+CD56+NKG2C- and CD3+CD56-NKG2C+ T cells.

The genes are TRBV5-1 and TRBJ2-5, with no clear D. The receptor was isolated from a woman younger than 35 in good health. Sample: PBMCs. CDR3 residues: CASSLQETQYF. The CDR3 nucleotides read TGTGCCAGCAGCTTACAAGAGACCCAGTACTTC.